This record looks at one TCR beta chain sequence and its context. In the PCR, 60 Vbeta and 13 Jbeta primers were used. TCRdb's copy holds only in-frame clones and misses some; the assay was immunoSEQ multiplex PCR. The sample has 120,000 or so clones, 77% seen once. The data were obtained in a study of cytomegalovirus exposure and HLA in healthy donors. Sequencing was performed on PBMCs. The source of this sequence is a human donor in good health.

CDR3 nucleotide sequence: TGTGCCAGCAGCTTAGGGACAGCCTATGGCTACACCTTC. It yields the protein CASSLGTAYGYTF. The gene calls are TRBV6-5 and TRBJ1-2; 7 nucleotides match TRBD1. The germline gives CDR1 MNHEY, CDR2 SVGAGI. The ends lost 6 bases at V and 4 bases at J; junction bases unmatched: 5. The CDR3 is 13 amino acids.